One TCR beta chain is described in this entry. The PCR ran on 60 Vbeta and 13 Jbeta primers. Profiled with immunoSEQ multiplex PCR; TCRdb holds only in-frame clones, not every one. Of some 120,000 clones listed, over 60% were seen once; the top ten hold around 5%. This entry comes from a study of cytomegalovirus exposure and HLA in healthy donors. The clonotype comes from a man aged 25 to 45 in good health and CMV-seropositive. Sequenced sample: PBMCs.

DNA of the CDR3: TGTGCCAGCAGCTTACCTTTTCGGCTAGCGGGGACAAAGGACGAGCAGTACTTC. This sequence encodes CASSLPFRLAGTKDEQYF. V and J are TRBV7-9 and TRBJ2-7, with 9 bases fitting TRBD2. Trimming cost V 2 bases and J 5 bases; bases outside gene matches: 16. The germline V gene encodes CDR1 SEHNR and CDR2 FQNEAQ (reference sequence). The CDR3 extends over 18 amino acids.